This record concerns one T cell receptor (beta chain) sequence. TCRdb analysed the RACE reads with MiXCR anew, one entry per CDR3 protein. The sample includes 60,000 to 70,000 distinct CDR3 sequences, about a tenth of them seen just once. This specimen comes from a study of human T cells and chemical hapten exposure. Across the whole study: TCR yield per sample varied, mainly due to pooled library volumes.

This sample's time point: pre-sensitization, week 0. Treatment meaning: therapeutic diphenylcyclopropenone sensitization with weekly scalp DPC. V lost 10 bases to trimming and J lost 1 base, with 11 bases between them. The CDR3 is 14 amino acids. Per the germline V gene, CDR1 is SGHTA and CDR2 is FQGNSA. The genes are TRBV7-2 and TRBJ2-6; tentatively, D is TRBD1 (5 bases). The material sequenced was whole blood, taken in connection with sensitization to the hapten diphenylcyclopropenone (DPC). The TCR was taken from a woman aged 45 to 65 with alopecia areata. Some clones in this sample may be carry-over from other donors' samples. DNA of the CDR3: TGTGCCATACCCAGGGAATCTGGGGCCAACGTCCTGACTTTC. Translating gives CAIPRESGANVLTF.